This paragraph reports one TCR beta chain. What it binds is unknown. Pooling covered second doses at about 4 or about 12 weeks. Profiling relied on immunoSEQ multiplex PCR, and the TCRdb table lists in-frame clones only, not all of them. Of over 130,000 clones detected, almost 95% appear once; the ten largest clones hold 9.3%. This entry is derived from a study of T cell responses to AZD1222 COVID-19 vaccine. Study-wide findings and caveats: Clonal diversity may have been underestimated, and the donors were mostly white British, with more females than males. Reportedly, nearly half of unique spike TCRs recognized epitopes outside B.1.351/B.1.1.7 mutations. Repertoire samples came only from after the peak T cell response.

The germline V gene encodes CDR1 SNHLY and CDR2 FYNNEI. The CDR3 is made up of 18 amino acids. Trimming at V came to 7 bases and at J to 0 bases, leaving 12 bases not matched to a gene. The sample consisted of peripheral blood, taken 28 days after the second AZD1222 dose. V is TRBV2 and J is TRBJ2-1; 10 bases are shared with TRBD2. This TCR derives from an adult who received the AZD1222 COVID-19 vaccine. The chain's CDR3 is CASTDGSGGQSSYNEQFF. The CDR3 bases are TGTGCCAGCACTGACGGTAGCGGGGGGCAGAGCTCCTACAATGAGCAGTTCTTC.